This T cell receptor beta chain was recovered during a study of blood T cell repertoires in COVID-19. Overall study context: Collection of acute and convalescent COVID-19 samples took place in the United States, Italy and Spain. Sample material is recorded as cDNA or gDNA derived from T cells, B-cell-depleted T cells, or PBMCs.

Germline V gene data show CDR1 as KGHSH and CDR2 as LQKENI. Trimming stripped 2 bases from V and 0 bases from J, with 14 bases between. The CDR3 runs to 17 residues. Original analysis: Nucleated cell counts were estimated from reference gene primer amplification. Assay: immunoSEQ multiplex PCR; the TCRdb copy retains only in-frame clones and omits some. D and trimming were read from the DNA, whereas the V and J calls and clone size are those reported in that table. In the table there are 150,000 or so clones, roughly 84% of which are singletons. The sequencing input was peripheral blood. The chain couples TRBV18 to TRBJ1-3; D unclear. The TCR comes from a man between 18 and 29 years old with active or convalescent COVID-19. The CDR3 DNA is TGTGCCAGCTCACCAGGCCGAGGCAGATCCTCTGGAAACACCATATATTTT. Encoded protein: CASSPGRGRSSGNTIYF.